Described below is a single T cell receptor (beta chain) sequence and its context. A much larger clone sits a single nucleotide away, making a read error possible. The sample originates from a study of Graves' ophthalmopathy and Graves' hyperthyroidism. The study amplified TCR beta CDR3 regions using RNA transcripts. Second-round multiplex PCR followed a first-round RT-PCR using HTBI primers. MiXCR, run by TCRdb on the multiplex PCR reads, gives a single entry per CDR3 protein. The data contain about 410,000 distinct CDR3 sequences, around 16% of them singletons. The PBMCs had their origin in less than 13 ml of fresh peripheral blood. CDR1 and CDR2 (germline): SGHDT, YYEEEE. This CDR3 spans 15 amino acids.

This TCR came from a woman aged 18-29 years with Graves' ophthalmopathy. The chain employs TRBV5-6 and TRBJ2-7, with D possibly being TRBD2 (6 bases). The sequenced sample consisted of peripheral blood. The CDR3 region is CASSLLLSQGGEQHF. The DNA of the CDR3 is TGTGCCAGCAGCTTGCTACTGTCTCAGGGAGGCGAGCAGCACTTC.